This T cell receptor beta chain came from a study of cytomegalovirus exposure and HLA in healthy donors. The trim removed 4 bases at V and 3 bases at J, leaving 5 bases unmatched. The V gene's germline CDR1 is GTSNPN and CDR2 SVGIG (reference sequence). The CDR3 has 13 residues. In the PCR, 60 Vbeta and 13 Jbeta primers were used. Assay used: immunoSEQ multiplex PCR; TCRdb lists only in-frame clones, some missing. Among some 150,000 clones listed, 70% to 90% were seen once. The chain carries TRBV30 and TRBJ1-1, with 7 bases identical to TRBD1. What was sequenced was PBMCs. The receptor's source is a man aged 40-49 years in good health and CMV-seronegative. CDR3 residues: CAWKQGMDTEAFF. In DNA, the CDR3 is TGTGCCTGGAAACAGGGGATGGACACTGAAGCTTTCTTT.